Presented here are 14 T cell receptor beta chains from one specimen sequenced in a study of graft-versus-host responses after intestinal transplantation. The method was immunoSEQ multiplex PCR; TCRdb's version includes in-frame clones alone and lacks a portion of them. Here the sample spans about 20,000 clones, around nine tenths being singletons. The source was PBMCs, collected about 240 days after intestinal transplant. The receptors were gathered from a human patient who received an intestinal transplant, so some T cells may come from the graft donor.

This clone was observed once. The rearrangement joins TRBV5-4 to TRBJ2-7; TRBD2 is a possible D gene (6 bases). In germline, CDR1 is SGHNT, CDR2 YYREEE (reference sequence). CDR3 length: 15 amino acids. Between the trimmed V and J ends, which lost 0 bases and 0 bases, there was a span of 10 bases. The CDR3 coding sequence is TGTGCCAGCAGCTTGGGGGGGGTGTCCTCCTACGAGCAGTACTTC. This gives the protein CASSLGGVSSYEQYF.

The chain is built from TRBV27 and TRBJ1-5; 9 nucleotides line up with TRBD1. This CDR3 has 17 amino acids. V lost 6 bases, J lost 4 bases, and 13 bases stayed unmatched. The germline gives CDR1 MNHEY, CDR2 SMNVEV (reference sequence). The CDR3 sequence: CASSYTGTGWRNQPQHF. The CDR3 DNA reads TGTGCCAGCAGCTATACCGGGACAGGGTGGCGGAATCAGCCCCAGCATTTT.

CDR3 sequence reads: CASRTRRGESGYTF. The DNA for the CDR3 is TGCGCCAGCAGGACCCGTCGGGGTGAGTCTGGCTACACCTTC. V usage is TRBV4-1 and J usage is TRBJ1-2; D gene unclear. Germline V lookup: CDR1 MGHRA, CDR2 YSYEKL. With 6 bases removed from V and 7 bases from J, the gap between germline ends came to 18 bases. The CDR3 extends over 14 amino acids.

The chain employs TRBV21-1 and TRBJ2-7; TRBD1 is the table's D call and was not checked against the DNA. TRBV21-1 is a pseudogene segment. This CDR3 is built from 17 residues. The CDR3 DNA reads TGTGCCAGCAGCAACGACAAATGGGCGAGTATAGCCTACGAGCAGTACTTC. Its translation: CASSNDKWASIAYEQYF.

The CDR3 coding sequence is TGTGCCAGCAGCTTAATCGGGGGGGACACTGAAGCTTTCTTT. Amino acids: CASSLIGGDTEAFF. The J gene is TRBJ1-1, the V gene TRBV7-9, with D maybe TRBD1 (5 bases). V shed 2 bases and J shed 3 bases, with 10 bases lying between them. The length of the CDR3 is 14 residues. Germline V gene lookup returns CDR1 SEHNR and CDR2 FQNEAQ (reference sequence). Based on the CDR3 plus reference TRBV7-9 and TRBJ1-1, the full variable domain is DTGVSQNPRHKITKRGQNVTFRCDPISEHNRLYWYRQTLGQGPEFLTYFQNEAQLEKSRLLSDRFSAERPKGSFSTLEIQRTEQGDSAMYLCASSLIGGDTEAFFGQGTRLTVV.

The chain uses TRBV9 and TRBJ2-3, with 7 bases identical to TRBD2. Unmatched junction bases numbered 9, after V lost 6 bases and J lost 5 bases. The CDR3 length is 14 residues. Germline V gene data show CDR1 as SGDLS and CDR2 as YYNGEE. The CDR3 protein is CASTEAGMGDTQYF. In nucleotides, the CDR3 is TGTGCCAGCACGGAAGCGGGGATGGGAGATACGCAGTATTTT.

V gene TRBV7-9 combines with J gene TRBJ2-5; 11 bases map to TRBD1. The junction had 6 bases not matched to a gene; V was cut back by 4 bases and J by 5 bases. This CDR3 has 15 residues. Per the germline V gene, CDR1 is SEHNR and CDR2 is FQNEAQ (reference sequence). The CDR3 coding sequence is TGTGCCAGCAGCTGGGACAGGGGGGGAGGTGAGACCCAGTACTTC. This gives the protein CASSWDRGGGETQYF.

The sample holds one count of this clone. This rearrangement joins TRBV18 to TRBJ2-7; 13 bases match TRBD2. This CDR3 contains 15 residues. From germline, CDR1 is KGHSH and CDR2 LQKENI. J gave up 3 bases and V 3 bases, and 2 bases lay outside the gene matches. The CDR3 region has the DNA TGTGCCAGCTCACCGGGGACTAGCGGGGACTACGAGCAGTACTTC. It is translated as CASSPGTSGDYEQYF. The entire variable domain, with the rest obtained from reference TRBV18 and TRBJ2-7, is as follows: NAGVMQNPRHLVRRRGQEARLRCSPMKGHSHVYWYRQLPEEGLKFMVYLQKENIIDESGMPKERFSAEFPKEGPSILRIQQVVRGDSAAYFCASSPGTSGDYEQYFGPGTRLTVT.

This rearrangement joins TRBV4-1 to TRBJ2-3; 9 nucleotides line up with TRBD2. Germline CDR1 MGHRA, CDR2 YSYEKL. This CDR3 has 19 residues. The V and J ends lost 3 bases and 0 bases, in that order; junction bases with no gene match: 13. The CDR3 nucleotides are TGCGCCAGCAGCCATCTGACGTGGGCTAGCGGGGAGAGCACAGATACGCAGTATTTT. Translation: CASSHLTWASGESTDTQYF.

This clone was observed a handful of times. The J gene is TRBJ2-3, the V gene TRBV7-2; D could derive from TRBD1 or TRBD2 (6 bases each). Trimming removed 3 bases from V and 4 bases from J, with 11 bases in between. CDR1 is SGHTA and CDR2 is FQGNSA in the germline V gene. This CDR3 is 14 amino acids long. The CDR3 nucleotides are TGTGCCAGCAGCTTGGGTAGGGGGGCAGATACGCAGTATTTT. This codes for CASSLGRGADTQYF.

This clone was recorded only once. The chain employs TRBV4-1 and TRBJ1-4; 10 nucleotides match TRBD1. J was trimmed by 6 bases and V by 1 base; bases with no gene match: 2. This CDR3 region has 15 residues. CDR1 and CDR2 from the germline V gene are MGHRA and YSYEKL. The CDR3 reads CASSQGTGGDEKLFF. CDR3 nucleotides: TGCGCCAGCAGCCAAGGGACAGGGGGGGATGAAAAACTGTTTTTT.

The chain links TRBV5-6 to TRBJ1-1; unclear D gene. V lost 4 bases to trimming and J lost 1 base, with 8 bases between them. This CDR3 region has 13 residues. CDR1 and CDR2 (germline): SGHDT, YYEEEE. Written as DNA, the CDR3 is TGTGCCAGCAGCGACGACGGGAACACTGAAGCTTTCTTT. Translating it yields CASSDDGNTEAFF.

The CDR3 bases are TGTGCCAGCAGCTTATCGGGCCAACAGCCCCAGCATTTT. Its protein is CASSLSGQQPQHF. J is TRBJ1-5 and V is TRBV7-9; unclear D gene. V gave up 2 bases and J gave up 7 bases, with 9 bases separating them. CDR3 length: 13 residues. Germline V CDR1 and CDR2: SEHNR, FQNEAQ (reference sequence).

The rearrangement uses TRBV15 and TRBJ2-1; D is undetermined. The CDR3 is 17 residues long. The germline V gene encodes CDR1 LNHNV and CDR2 YYDKDF (reference sequence). Trimming pared 0 bases from V and 3 bases from J, leaving 15 bases between. The CDR3 sequence: CATSRELPRSLYNEQFF. CDR3 nucleotide sequence: TGTGCCACCAGCAGAGAGTTGCCGAGAAGCCTCTACAATGAGCAGTTCTTC.